Described below is a single T cell receptor beta chain sequence and its context. This may arise from a read error, as a much more abundant clone is one base away. TCRdb re-analysed the multiplex PCR reads in MiXCR, keeping a single row per CDR3 protein. The repertoire holds over 70,000 distinct CDR3 sequences, with over 25% as singletons. Axillary draining lymph nodes of breast cancer patients supplied the node samples. This entry comes from a study of breast tumors, draining lymph nodes, adjacent tissues. The receptor was derived from a female donor with breast cancer. Some clones in this sample may be carry-over from other donors' samples. Sequencing used axillary lymph node tissue.

The CDR3 region has the DNA TGCAGTGCTAGATCCGGGACTAGCGGGACGCGAAGGGAAGAGACCCAGTACTTC. Its protein is CSARSGTSGTRREETQYF. This sequence joins TRBV20-1 and TRBJ2-5; 13 bases agree with TRBD2. The J segment lost 3 bases and the V segment lost 2 bases, leaving 12 bases of the junction unmatched. Looked up from germline, CDR1 is DFQATT and CDR2 is SNEGSKA (reference sequence). This CDR3 contains 18 residues.